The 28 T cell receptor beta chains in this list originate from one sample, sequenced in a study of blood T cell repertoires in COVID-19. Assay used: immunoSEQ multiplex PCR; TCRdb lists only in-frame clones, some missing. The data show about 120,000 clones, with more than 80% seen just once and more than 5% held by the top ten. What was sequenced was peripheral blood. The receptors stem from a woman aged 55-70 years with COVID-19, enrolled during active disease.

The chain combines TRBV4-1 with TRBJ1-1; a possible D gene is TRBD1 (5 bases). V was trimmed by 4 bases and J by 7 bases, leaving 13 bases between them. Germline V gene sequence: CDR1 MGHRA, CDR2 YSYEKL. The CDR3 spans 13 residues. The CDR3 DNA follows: TGCGCCAGCAGCCCCTGGGGCATGGGTGAAGCTTTCTTT. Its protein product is CASSPWGMGEAFF.

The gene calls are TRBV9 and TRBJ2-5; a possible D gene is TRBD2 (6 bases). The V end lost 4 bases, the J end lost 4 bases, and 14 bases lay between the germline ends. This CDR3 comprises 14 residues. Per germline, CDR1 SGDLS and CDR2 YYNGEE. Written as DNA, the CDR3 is TGTGCCAGCAGCCTAAACGTGGGGGGAGAGACCCAGTACTTC. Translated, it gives CASSLNVGGETQYF.

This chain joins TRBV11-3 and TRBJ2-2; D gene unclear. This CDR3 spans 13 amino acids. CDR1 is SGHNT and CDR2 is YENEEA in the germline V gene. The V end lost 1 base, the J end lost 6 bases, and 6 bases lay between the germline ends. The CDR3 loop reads CASSLARAGELFF. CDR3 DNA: TGTGCCAGCAGCTTAGCCCGGGCCGGGGAGCTGTTTTTT.

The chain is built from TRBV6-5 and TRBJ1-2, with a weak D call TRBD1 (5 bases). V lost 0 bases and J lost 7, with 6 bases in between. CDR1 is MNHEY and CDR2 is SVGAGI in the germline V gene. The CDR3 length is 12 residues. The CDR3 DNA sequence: TGTGCCAGCAGTTACTCAGGGGCTGGCTACACCTTC. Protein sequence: CASSYSGAGYTF.

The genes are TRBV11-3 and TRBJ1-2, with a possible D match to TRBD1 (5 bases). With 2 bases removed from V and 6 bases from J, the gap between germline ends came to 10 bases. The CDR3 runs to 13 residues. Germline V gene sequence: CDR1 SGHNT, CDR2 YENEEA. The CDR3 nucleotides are TGTGCCAGCAGCTTACGGGGGGGACATGGCTACACCTTC. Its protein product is CASSLRGGHGYTF.

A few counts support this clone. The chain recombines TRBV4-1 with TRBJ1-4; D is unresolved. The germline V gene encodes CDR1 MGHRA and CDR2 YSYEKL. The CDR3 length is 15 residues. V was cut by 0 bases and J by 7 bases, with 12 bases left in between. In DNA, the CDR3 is TGCGCCAGCAGCCAAGATGACAATTTAGGTGAAAAACTGTTTTTT. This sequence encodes CASSQDDNLGEKLFF.

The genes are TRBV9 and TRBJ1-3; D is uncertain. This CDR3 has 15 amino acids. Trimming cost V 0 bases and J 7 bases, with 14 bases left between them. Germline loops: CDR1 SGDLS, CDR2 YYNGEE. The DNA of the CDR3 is TGTGCCAGCAGCGTAGACGAAACCCTGGGCAACACCATATATTTT. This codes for CASSVDETLGNTIYF.

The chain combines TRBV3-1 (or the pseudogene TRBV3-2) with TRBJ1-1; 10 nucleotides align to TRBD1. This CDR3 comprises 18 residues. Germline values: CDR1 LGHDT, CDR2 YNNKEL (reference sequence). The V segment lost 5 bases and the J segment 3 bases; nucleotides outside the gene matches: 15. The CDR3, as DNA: TGTGCCAGCAGCTCAAGCAGGAGGACAGGGGGAAAGGACACTGAAGCTTTCTTT. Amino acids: CASSSSRRTGGKDTEAFF.

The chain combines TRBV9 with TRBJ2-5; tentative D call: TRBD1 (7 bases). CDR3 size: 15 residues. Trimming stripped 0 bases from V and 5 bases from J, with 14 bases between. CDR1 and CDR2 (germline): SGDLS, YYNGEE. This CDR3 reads CASSVGNRGGETQYF. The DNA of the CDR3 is TGTGCCAGCAGCGTAGGTAACAGGGGAGGCGAGACCCAGTACTTC.

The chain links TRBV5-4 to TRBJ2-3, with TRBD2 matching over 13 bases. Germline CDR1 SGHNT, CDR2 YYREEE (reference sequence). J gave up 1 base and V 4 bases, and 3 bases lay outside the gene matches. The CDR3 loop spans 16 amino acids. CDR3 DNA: TGTGCCAGCAGCCCGGGGACTAGCGGGGGCACAGATACGCAGTATTTT. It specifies CASSPGTSGGTDTQYF.

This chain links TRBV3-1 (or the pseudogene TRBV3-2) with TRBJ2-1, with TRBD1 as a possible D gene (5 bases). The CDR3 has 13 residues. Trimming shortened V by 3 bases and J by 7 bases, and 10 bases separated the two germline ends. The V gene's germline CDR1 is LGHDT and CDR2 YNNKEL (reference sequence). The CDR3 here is CASSQSDNNEQFF. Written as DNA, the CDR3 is TGTGCCAGCAGCCAGTCGGACAATAATGAGCAGTTCTTC.

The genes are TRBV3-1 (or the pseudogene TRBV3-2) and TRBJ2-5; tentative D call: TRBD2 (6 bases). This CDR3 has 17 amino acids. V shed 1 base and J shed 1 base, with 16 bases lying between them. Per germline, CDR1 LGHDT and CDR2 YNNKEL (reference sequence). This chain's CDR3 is CASSQGYGTPLQETQYF. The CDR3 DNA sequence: TGTGCCAGCAGCCAAGGGTACGGGACTCCTCTCCAAGAGACCCAGTACTTC.

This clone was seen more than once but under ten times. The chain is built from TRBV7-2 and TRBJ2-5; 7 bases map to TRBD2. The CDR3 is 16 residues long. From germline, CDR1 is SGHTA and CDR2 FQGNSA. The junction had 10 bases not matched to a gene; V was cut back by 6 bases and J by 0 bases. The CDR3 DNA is TGTGCCAGCAGTTTCAACTCGCGGGGGAACCAAGAGACCCAGTACTTC. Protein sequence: CASSFNSRGNQETQYF.

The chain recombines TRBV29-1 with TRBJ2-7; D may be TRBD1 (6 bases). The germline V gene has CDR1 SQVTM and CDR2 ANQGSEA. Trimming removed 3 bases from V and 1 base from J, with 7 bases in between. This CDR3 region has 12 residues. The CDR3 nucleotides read TGCAGCGTTGAGGGGGCTTCCTACGAGCAGTACTTC. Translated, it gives CSVEGASYEQYF.

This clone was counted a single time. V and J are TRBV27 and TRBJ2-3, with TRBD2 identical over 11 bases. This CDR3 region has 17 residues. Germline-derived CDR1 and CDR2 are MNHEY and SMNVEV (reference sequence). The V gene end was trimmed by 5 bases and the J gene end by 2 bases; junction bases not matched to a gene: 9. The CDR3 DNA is TGTGCCAGCAGTCCTATAGCGACTAGCGGGGTCACAGATACGCAGTATTTT. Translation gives CASSPIATSGVTDTQYF.

CDR3: CAWSPRQGGTGELFF. The CDR3 DNA follows: TGTGCCTGGAGCCCGAGACAGGGGGGCACCGGGGAGCTGTTTTTT. V usage is TRBV30 and J usage is TRBJ2-2; 9 bases match TRBD1. The V and J ends lost 3 bases and 4 bases, in that order; junction bases with no gene match: 6. This CDR3 region has 15 residues. Germline V gene sequence: CDR1 GTSNPN, CDR2 SVGIG (reference sequence).

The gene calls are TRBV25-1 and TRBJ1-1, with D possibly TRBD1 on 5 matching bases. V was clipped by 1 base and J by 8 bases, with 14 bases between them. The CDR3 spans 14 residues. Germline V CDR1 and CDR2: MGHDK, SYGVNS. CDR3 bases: TGTGCCAGCAGTGAATCTCTAGGACACCTCGAAGCTTTCTTT. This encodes CASSESLGHLEAFF.

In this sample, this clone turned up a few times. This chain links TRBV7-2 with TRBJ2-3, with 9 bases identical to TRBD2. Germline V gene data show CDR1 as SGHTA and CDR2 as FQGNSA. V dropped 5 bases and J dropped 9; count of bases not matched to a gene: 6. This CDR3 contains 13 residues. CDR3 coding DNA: TGTGCCAGCAGCCGTATAGCGGGAGACACGCAGTATTTT. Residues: CASSRIAGDTQYF.

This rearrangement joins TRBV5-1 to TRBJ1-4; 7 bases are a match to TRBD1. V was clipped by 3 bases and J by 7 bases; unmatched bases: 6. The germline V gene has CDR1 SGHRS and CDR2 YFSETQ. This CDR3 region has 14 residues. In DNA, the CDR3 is TGCGCCAGCAGCTGGGACAGCCCAAGTGAAAAACTGTTTTTT. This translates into CASSWDSPSEKLFF.

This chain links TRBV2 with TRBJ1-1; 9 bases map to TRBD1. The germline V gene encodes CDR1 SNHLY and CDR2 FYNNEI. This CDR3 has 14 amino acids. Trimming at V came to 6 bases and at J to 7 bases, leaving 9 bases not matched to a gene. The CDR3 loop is CASSRGQGTREAFF. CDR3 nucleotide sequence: TGTGCCAGCAGCAGAGGACAGGGGACGCGTGAAGCTTTCTTT.

The CDR3 bases are TGTGCCAGTAGTATCGTAGTGGGACTCTTCTACGAGCAGTACTTC. Translating it yields CASSIVVGLFYEQYF. The chain employs TRBV19 and TRBJ2-7; tentative D call: TRBD2 (6 bases). Looked up from germline, CDR1 is LNHDA and CDR2 is SQIVND (reference sequence). CDR3 length: 15 residues. The germline V and J ends were trimmed by 3 bases and 3 bases, with 15 bases remaining between them. Complete variable domain (other parts from reference TRBV19 and TRBJ2-7): DGGITQSPKYLFRKEGQNVTLSCEQNLNHDAMYWYRQDPGQGLRLIYYSQIVNDFQKGDIAEGYSVSREKKESFPLTVTSAQKNPTAFYLCASSIVVGLFYEQYFGPGTRLTVT.

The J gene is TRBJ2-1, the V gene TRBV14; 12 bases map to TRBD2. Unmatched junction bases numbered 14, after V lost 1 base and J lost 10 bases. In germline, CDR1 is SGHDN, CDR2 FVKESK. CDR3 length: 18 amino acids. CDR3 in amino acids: CASSQARWLAGGQWEQFF. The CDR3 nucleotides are TGTGCCAGCAGCCAAGCTCGCTGGCTAGCGGGGGGGCAATGGGAGCAGTTCTTC. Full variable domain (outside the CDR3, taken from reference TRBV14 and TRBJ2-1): EAGVTQFPSHSVIEKGQTVTLRCDPISGHDNLYWYRRVMGKEIKFLLHFVKESKQDESGMPNNRFLAERTGGTYSTLKVQPAELEDSGVYFCASSQARWLAGGQWEQFFGPGTRLTVL.

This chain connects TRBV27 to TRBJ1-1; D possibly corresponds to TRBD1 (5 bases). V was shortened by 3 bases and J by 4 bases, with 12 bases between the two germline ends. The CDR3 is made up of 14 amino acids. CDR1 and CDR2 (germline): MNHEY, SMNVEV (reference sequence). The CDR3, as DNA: TGTGCCAGCAGTTTGCAGGGAATTAGCACTGAAGCTTTCTTT. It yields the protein CASSLQGISTEAFF.

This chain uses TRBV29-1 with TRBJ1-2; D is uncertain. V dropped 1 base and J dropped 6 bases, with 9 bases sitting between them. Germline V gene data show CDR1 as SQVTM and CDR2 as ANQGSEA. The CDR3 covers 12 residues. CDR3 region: CSVEVAGHGYTF. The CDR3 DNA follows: TGCAGCGTTGAAGTGGCAGGCCATGGCTACACCTTC.

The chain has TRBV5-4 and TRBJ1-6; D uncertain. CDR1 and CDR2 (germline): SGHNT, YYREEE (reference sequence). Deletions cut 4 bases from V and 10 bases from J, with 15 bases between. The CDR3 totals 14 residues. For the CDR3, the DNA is TGTGCCAGCAGCCAGATCTCCGGAGAATCACCCCTCCACTTT. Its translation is CASSQISGESPLHF.

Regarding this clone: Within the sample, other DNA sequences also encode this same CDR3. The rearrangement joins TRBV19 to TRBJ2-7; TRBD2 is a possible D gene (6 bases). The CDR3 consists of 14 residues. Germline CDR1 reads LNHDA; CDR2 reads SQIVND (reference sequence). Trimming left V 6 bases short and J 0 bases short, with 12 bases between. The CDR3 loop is CASRVGGSSYEQYF. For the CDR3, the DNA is TGTGCCAGTAGGGTTGGAGGGAGCTCCTACGAGCAGTACTTC.

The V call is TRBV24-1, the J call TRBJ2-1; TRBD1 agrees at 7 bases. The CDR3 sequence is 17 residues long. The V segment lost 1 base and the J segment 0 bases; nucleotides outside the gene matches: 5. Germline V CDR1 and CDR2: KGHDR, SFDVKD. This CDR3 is CATSDFRGQSSYNEQFF. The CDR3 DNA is TGTGCCACCAGTGATTTTCGGGGACAGAGCTCCTACAATGAGCAGTTCTTC.

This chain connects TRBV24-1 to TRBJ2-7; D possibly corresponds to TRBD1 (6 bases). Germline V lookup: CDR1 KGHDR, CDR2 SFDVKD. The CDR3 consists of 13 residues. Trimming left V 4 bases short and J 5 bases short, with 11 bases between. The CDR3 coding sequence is TGTGCCACCAGTGACCTGGACAGCCACGAGCAGTACTTC. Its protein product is CATSDLDSHEQYF.